Sequencing of this T cell receptor beta chain was carried out in a study of blood T cell repertoires in COVID-19 (dated by TCRdb to the early 2020s). Regarding the research as a whole: Samples covering the acute and convalescent phases of COVID-19 were provided by collaborators in the United States, Italy and Spain. The material from the prospective study consisted of cDNA or gDNA derived from T cells, B-cell-depleted T cells, or PBMCs. The dataset comprised deeply sampled blood TCRbeta repertoires from subjects exposed to, actively infected with, or recovered from COVID-19. The repertoires were made available in a free public database intended to serve as a resource for research on the immune response to SARS-CoV-2. The samples were drawn from the first 160 participants of the ongoing ImmuneRACE study and from some 1,300 subjects provided by 6 global collaborators. Sample metadata almost always included a de-identified subject ID, COVID-19 status, age in years and sex. Where available, HLA class I and class II types were taken from metadata supplied by the sample provider and were not determined by assay-based typing.

The immunoSEQ Assay, a bias-controlled multiplex PCR, was used to amplify TCRbeta CDR3 regions from genomic DNA. The authors' analysis ran thus. The number of nucleated cells in each sample was estimated by amplification of reference gene primers within the assay. Sequence reads were collapsed and filtered to measure the absolute abundance of every unique TCRbeta CDR3 rearrangement. For each sample, productive Simpson clonality was calculated as the square root of Simpson's diversity index over productive rearrangements. The table was pulled from immuneACCESS by TCRdb, which kept in-frame rearrangements only. Such tables lose some clones; where checked, under half of the loss comes from unresolved V genes, and the rest has no known cause. Clone size and the V and J calls come from that table; the DNA yielded D and trimming. The table for this sample lists 30,000 or so clones; 70% to 90% of them were counted only once. Of the sample, about 30% falls within the top ten clones.

General findings and caveats noted by the study authors: Clinical and demographic metadata were provided uncurated, with the amount varying by source and participant.

From the germline V gene, CDR1 is ENHRY and CDR2 is SYGVKD. There are 16 amino acids in the CDR3, from cysteine to phenylalanine inclusive. Left in the record is the CDR3 DNA by itself, 48 bases read in frame from the first base. V gives up 3 bases and J gives up 3 bases, and the segment between their germline ends measures 18 bases. About this clone itself: This receptor's antigen is unknown. Nothing much larger sits one base from this clone, and base qualities are not available.

At one collaborating source in Seattle, patients were enrolled during active infection and were followed longitudinally through the course of disease. Collaborating institutions collected whole blood in K2EDTA tubes following their own protocols. For TCRbeta analysis, collaborators shipped samples in one of three forms: frozen whole blood, isolated PBMCs, or DNA extracted from either of those sample types. In this chain, TRBV10-3 is recombined with TRBJ2-7, with a weak D call of TRBD2 (5 bases match). Sequencing used peripheral blood. The receptor was derived from a woman of 80 years or more with COVID-19, enrolled during active disease. The nucleotides are TGTGCCATCAGTGAACGCGTAAGCGGACTTCACTACGAGCAGTACTTC. It translates to CAISERVSGLHYEQYF.